This T cell receptor (beta chain) was documented in a study of cytomegalovirus exposure and HLA in healthy donors. Turning to the study itself: Researchers previously reported finding fewer than 120 million unique TCR beta sequences from 150 million to 200 million T cells.

Comments on this clone: What it binds is not known.

Primers for the PCR totalled 60 Vbeta and 13 Jbeta. Generated by immunoSEQ multiplex PCR, the TCRdb table keeps only in-frame clones and is missing some. The sample has approximately 140,000 clones, approximately 84% seen once. Study outcomes and limitations: Diagnosis of cytomegalovirus status made by the classifier reportedly showed high specificity and sensitivity. Several of the most significant clusters were apparently associated with common viral pathogens in a later analysis.

This CDR3 has 19 residues. With V trimmed by 3 bases and J by 4 bases, 9 bases remained unmatched. Germline-derived CDR1 and CDR2 are SGHRS and YFSETQ. The chain combines TRBV5-1 with TRBJ2-2; 16 bases are a match to TRBD2. The sample comprised PBMCs. This sequence originates from a middle-aged woman in good health and CMV-seronegative. CDR3 nucleotide sequence: TGCGCCAGCAGCTCCCCCCCCGGGACTAGCGGGAGGGGCACCGGGGAGCTGTTTTTT. Protein sequence: CASSSPPGTSGRGTGELFF.